The rows below give T cell receptor beta chains drawn from one sample of a study of T cell changes during pregnancy in multiple sclerosis. Clones were read by immunoSEQ multiplex PCR, and TCRdb kept only the in-frame ones, dropping some. Among about 29,000 clones listed, approximately 91% were seen once. The sequenced sample was CD8+ T cells from peripheral blood mononuclear cells, obtained after pregnancy. These receptors were taken from a female donor with multiple sclerosis, enrolled in a pregnancy study. Each CDR3 is given without its conserved first and last residue.

12,TRBV11-3,TRBJ2-7,ASRGLAGDYEQY
12,TRBV30,TRBJ2-7,AWTPGLAGVEQY
15,TRBV11-2,TRBJ2-7,ASSLGTSGLHSYEQY
13,TRBV19,TRBJ2-7,ASSMDGGGTYEQY
12,TRBV6-6,TRBJ1-5,ASSLDRSNQPQH
12,TRBV7-9,TRBJ1-1,ASSPRGERTEAF
13,TRBV18,TRBJ2-3,ASSPARQGRDTQY
12,TRBV19,TRBJ2-2,ASSMSAGPGELF
12,TRBV5-4,TRBJ2-3,ASSFSGNTDTQY
15,TRBV5-1,TRBJ2-2,ASSASPGLVWTGELF
11,TRBV19,TRBJ1-1,ASSAQDFTEAF
12,TRBV6-5,TRBJ2-7,ASSSGTGGDEQY
10,TRBV5-4,TRBJ2-1,ASSQDQFEQF
13,TRBV7-9,TRBJ1-3,ASSDTQGAGNTIY
13,TRBV11-2,TRBJ2-7,ASSLDGTPYYEQY
11,TRBV18,TRBJ2-7,ASSQEALYEQY
12,TRBV15,TRBJ2-1,ATSRDATYNEQF
11,TRBV7-3,TRBJ2-1,ASSFGGRNEQF
14,TRBV27,TRBJ1-1,ASSRNPGQLNTEAF
13,TRBV14,TRBJ1-2,ASSPHVETNYGYT
12,TRBV28,TRBJ2-3,ASSSLSGTDTQY
14,TRBV4-2,TRBJ2-6,ASSQTGGQGANVLT
14,TRBV7-9,TRBJ2-1,ASSLGPGLVDNEQF
15,TRBV11-2,TRBJ2-7,ASSLDRTSGRTYEQY
12,TRBV27,TRBJ2-1,ASSLWGGYNEQF
13,TRBV10-3,TRBJ2-7,AISEYGQDLGEQY
14,TRBV27,TRBJ2-1,ASSLKTSGGWSEQF
12,TRBV6-1,TRBJ1-4,ASSSQGSVEKLF
12,TRBV15,TRBJ2-2,ATSRNRELGELF
10,TRBV2,TRBJ2-5,ASSVPGETQY
13,TRBV28,TRBJ2-7,ASSWERGTTYEQY
11,TRBV2,TRBJ1-2,ASSLSDRNSYT
14,TRBV4-1,TRBJ2-1,ASSQGSGLAYNEQF
12,TRBV11-2,TRBJ2-5,ASSLSGRGETQY
15,TRBV7-9,TRBJ1-3,ASSPRTGSLSGNTIY
14,TRBV6-5,TRBJ2-5,ASSFSGITSGETQY
14,TRBV7-9,TRBJ2-5,ASSFIPTGSQETQY
11,TRBV7-9,TRBJ2-7,ASTTSGRHEQY